The 27 T cell receptor beta chains given below trace back to one sample, sequenced in a study of blood T cell repertoires in COVID-19. Clones were read by immunoSEQ multiplex PCR, and TCRdb kept only the in-frame ones, dropping some. The table records some 100,000 clones, roughly 80% of them present only once. The material sequenced was peripheral blood. Receptors originate from a man of 80 years or more with active or convalescent COVID-19.

The count of this clone is one. The chain links TRBV12-3 or TRBV12-4 to TRBJ2-2; D gene ambiguous. V lost 4 bases, J lost 6 bases, and 6 bases lay in between. This CDR3 has 12 amino acids. The CDR3 here is CASSYNAGELFF. The CDR3 nucleotides read TGTGCCAGCAGTTACAACGCCGGGGAGCTGTTTTTT.

The rearrangement joins TRBV5-6 to TRBJ2-5, with TRBD1 matching over 9 bases. Germline V CDR1 and CDR2: SGHDT, YYEEEE. Germline trimming cut 4 bases from V and 5 bases from J; bases unmatched to any gene: 9. This CDR3 region has 15 residues. CDR3: CASSTAGTGTETQYF. CDR3 DNA sequence: TGTGCCAGCAGCACCGCCGGGACAGGGACTGAGACCCAGTACTTC.

The chain employs TRBV11-2 and TRBJ2-7, with TRBD1 as a possible D gene (6 bases). Germline CDR1 SGHAT, CDR2 FQNNGV. The V end was cut by 3 bases, the J end by 5 bases, with 17 bases between. The CDR3 totals 15 residues. DNA of the CDR3: TGTGCCAGCAGCTTCGAGACAGGAGGCCTCCACGAGCAGTACTTC. This codes for CASSFETGGLHEQYF.

V gene TRBV7-9 combines with J gene TRBJ2-5; D perhaps matches TRBD2 (6 bases). Germline V gives CDR1 SEHNR, CDR2 FQNEAQ (reference sequence). Trimming took off 3 bases at V and 2 bases at J, with 16 bases between the two ends. This CDR3 spans 16 amino acids. The CDR3 loop reads CASSLRGDHEQETQYF. The CDR3 region has the DNA TGTGCCAGCAGCTTGCGCGGGGATCACGAACAAGAGACCCAGTACTTC. The full variable domain, with the rest looked up from reference TRBV7-9 and TRBJ2-5, is DTGVSQNPRHKITKRGQNVTFRCDPISEHNRLYWYRQTLGQGPEFLTYFQNEAQLEKSRLLSDRFSAERPKGSFSTLEIQRTEQGDSAMYLCASSLRGDHEQETQYFGPGTRLLVL.

The CDR3: CANRQGMNTEAFF. DNA for the CDR3: TGTGCCAACAGACAGGGGATGAACACTGAAGCTTTCTTT. V is TRBV6-5 and J is TRBJ1-1; 8 bases fit TRBD1. This CDR3 is built from 13 residues. V lost 10 bases and J lost 0; bases outside the gene matches: 4. CDR1 is MNHEY, CDR2 SVGAGI, per germline.

This chain links TRBV7-2 with TRBJ2-1, with 7 bases aligning to TRBD1. The germline gives CDR1 SGHTA, CDR2 FQGNSA. The CDR3 sequence is 17 residues long. V was pared by 1 base and J by 2 bases, with 8 bases of the junction left unmatched. DNA of the CDR3: TGTGCCAGCAGCTTAGGCCCTGGACAGGATGCCTACAATGAGCAGTTCTTC. Translated, it gives CASSLGPGQDAYNEQFF.

The gene calls are TRBV5-1 and TRBJ1-1; a weak D match, TRBD1 (6 bases). The ends were cut back, 4 bases at V and 4 bases at J, with 17 bases in the middle. Germline V lookup: CDR1 SGHRS, CDR2 YFSETQ. This CDR3 comprises 15 residues. The CDR3 DNA sequence: TGCGCCAGCAGCCCCCGGACAGCCCGAGGCACTGAAGCTTTCTTT. Translated, it gives CASSPRTARGTEAFF.

V usage is TRBV7-2 and J usage is TRBJ1-6, with TRBD1 identical over 8 bases. V shed 4 bases and J 9 bases; nucleotides not matched to a gene: 8. The CDR3 runs 15 residues. Germline V gene lookup returns CDR1 SGHTA and CDR2 FQGNSA. The CDR3 is CASSSTGTGLSPLHF. DNA for the CDR3: TGTGCCAGCAGCTCCACCGGGACAGGTCTTTCACCCCTCCACTTT.

The V and J genes are TRBV29-1 and TRBJ2-3; tentative D call: TRBD2 (7 bases). The CDR3 is made up of 15 amino acids. Germline values: CDR1 SQVTM, CDR2 ANQGSEA. Between the trimmed V and J ends, which lost 7 bases and 3 bases, there was a span of 20 bases. CDR3 amino acids: CSAPSWGGLTDTQYF. The CDR3 DNA reads TGCAGCGCTCCGAGTTGGGGGGGGCTGACAGATACGCAGTATTTT.

This clone was observed once. V is TRBV5-4 and J is TRBJ2-1, with 10 bases fitting TRBD2. V lost 0 bases and J lost 12; bases outside the gene matches: 15. This CDR3 contains 17 residues. Germline V gene lookup returns CDR1 SGHNT and CDR2 YYREEE (reference sequence). The CDR3 protein is CASSLVGRALAGGGQFF. The CDR3 bases are TGTGCCAGCAGCTTGGTGGGCAGGGCTTTAGCGGGGGGCGGGCAGTTCTTC.

V is TRBV30 and J is TRBJ1-2, with 7 bases identical to TRBD1. V gave up 8 bases and J gave up 0 bases; unmatched junction bases: 9. The CDR3 runs 14 residues. CDR1 GTSNPN and CDR2 SVGIG come from the germline V gene (reference sequence). CDR3 region: CAVKQGTSNYGYTF. In DNA, the CDR3 is TGTGCCGTCAAACAGGGGACGTCTAACTATGGCTACACCTTC.

This chain links TRBV5-1 with TRBJ1-2; TRBD1 aligns across 7 bases. The CDR3 is made up of 14 amino acids. The V segment lost 0 bases and the J segment 8 bases; nucleotides outside the gene matches: 7. Germline CDR1 is SGHRS and CDR2 is YFSETQ. Written as DNA, the CDR3 is TGCGCCAGCAGCTTGGAAGGGGGCTTCGGGGGCTACACCTTC. Residues: CASSLEGGFGGYTF. Complete variable domain (other parts from reference TRBV5-1 and TRBJ1-2): KAGVTQTPRYLIKTRGQQVTLSCSPISGHRSVSWYQQTPGQGLQFLFEYFSETQRNKGNFPGRFSGRQFSNSRSEMNVSTLELGDSALYLCASSLEGGFGGYTFGSGTRLTVV.

This clone was observed once. The V call is TRBV19, the J call TRBJ1-2, with 7 bases aligning to TRBD1. Losses at the gene ends were 5 bases for V and 4 bases for J; bases not matched to a gene: 10. The CDR3 length is 15 residues. Germline loops: CDR1 LNHDA, CDR2 SQIVND (reference sequence). The CDR3 spells CASSSRTGGTYGYTF. CDR3 DNA: TGTGCCAGTAGTTCTAGGACAGGTGGGACCTATGGCTACACCTTC.

This chain links TRBV24-1 with TRBJ2-1; D gene unclear. CDR1 and CDR2 from the germline V gene are KGHDR and SFDVKD. Deletions cut 1 base from V and 8 bases from J, with 5 bases between. The CDR3 runs 12 residues. The CDR3 region is CATSDFEDEQFF. Written as DNA, the CDR3 is TGTGCCACCAGTGATTTCGAGGATGAGCAGTTCTTC.

This rearrangement joins TRBV4-2 to TRBJ2-7; 9 bases fit TRBD2. Germline CDR1 LGHNA, CDR2 YNFKEQ. The CDR3 sequence is 16 residues long. V was pared by 1 base and J by 1 base, with 5 bases of the junction left unmatched. The CDR3 protein is CASSQVGLAGSYEQYF. The DNA for the CDR3 is TGTGCCAGCAGCCAAGTAGGGCTAGCGGGATCCTACGAGCAGTACTTC.

This chain links TRBV4-1 with TRBJ1-2; D gene ambiguous. Between the trimmed V and J ends, which lost 0 bases and 4 bases, there was a span of 15 bases. This CDR3 has 16 amino acids. Germline V gene lookup returns CDR1 MGHRA and CDR2 YSYEKL. The CDR3 region has the DNA TGCGCCAGCAGCCAAGAGGGGAGTATCCCTAGCTATGGCTACACCTTC. Its translation is CASSQEGSIPSYGYTF.

The CDR3 sequence: CASSWTANTEAFF. The CDR3 coding sequence is TGTGCCAGCAGCTGGACAGCGAACACTGAAGCTTTCTTT. V and J are TRBV5-6 and TRBJ1-1; D may be TRBD1 (6 bases). CDR1 is SGHDT and CDR2 is YYEEEE in the germline V gene. The ends were cut back, 3 bases at V and 1 base at J, with 7 bases in the middle. The CDR3 is 13 residues long.

The chain recombines TRBV5-1 with TRBJ1-1, with D unresolved. The CDR3 consists of 14 residues. Trimming took 0 bases from V and 3 from J, leaving 9 bases between them. Germline V CDR1 and CDR2: SGHRS, YFSETQ. The CDR3 loop is CASSLAYGHTEAFF. Here the CDR3 DNA reads TGCGCCAGCAGCTTGGCGTATGGCCACACTGAAGCTTTCTTT.

The chain uses TRBV18 and TRBJ2-3; D is uncertain. The CDR3 is 15 residues long. V was clipped by 3 bases and J by 1 base, with 11 bases between them. Germline V gene sequence: CDR1 KGHSH, CDR2 LQKENI. DNA of the CDR3: TGTGCCAGCTCACCCGGAGTCTGGCGCACAGATACGCAGTATTTT. The encoded protein is CASSPGVWRTDTQYF. The whole variable domain, filled in from reference TRBV18 and TRBJ2-3, reads NAGVMQNPRHLVRRRGQEARLRCSPMKGHSHVYWYRQLPEEGLKFMVYLQKENIIDESGMPKERFSAEFPKEGPSILRIQQVVRGDSAAYFCASSPGVWRTDTQYFGPGTRLTVL.

This rearrangement joins TRBV11-2 to TRBJ2-1; 12 bases align to TRBD2. CDR1 and CDR2 from the germline V gene are SGHAT and FQNNGV. V gave up 0 bases and J gave up 7 bases; unmatched junction bases: 4. The CDR3 is made up of 16 amino acids. Here the CDR3 reads CASSLELAGGRNEQFF. The CDR3 DNA follows: TGTGCCAGCAGCTTAGAGCTAGCGGGGGGGCGAAATGAGCAGTTCTTC.

A word on this clone: Distinct nucleotide sequences in the sample also encode this CDR3. J is TRBJ2-3 and V is TRBV28, with a weak D call TRBD1 (5 bases). Between the trimmed V and J ends, which lost 3 bases and 6 bases, there was a span of 13 bases. Germline assignment: CDR1 MDHEN and CDR2 SYDVKM. The CDR3 has 14 amino acids. The CDR3 coding sequence is TGTGCCAGCAGTTTCTTGCAGGGAACGGATACGCAGTATTTT. Translated: CASSFLQGTDTQYF.

The chain couples TRBV4-1 to TRBJ1-2; 8 bases agree with TRBD1. The CDR3 is made up of 14 amino acids. V was clipped by 4 bases and J by 5 bases; unmatched bases: 6. Germline loops: CDR1 MGHRA, CDR2 YSYEKL. The CDR3 DNA is TGCGCCAGCAGCCCAGTGACAGGGGCTTATGGCTACACCTTC. It encodes CASSPVTGAYGYTF.

The chain has TRBV6-6 and TRBJ1-2, with 10 bases matching TRBD1. The CDR3 is 15 residues long. Trimming removed 6 bases from V and 4 bases from J; junction bases left unmatched: 8. Germline V gene sequence: CDR1 MNHNY, CDR2 SVGAGI (reference sequence). CDR3 in amino acids: CASRTGTGVSYGYTF. DNA for the CDR3: TGTGCCAGCAGAACCGGGACAGGGGTTTCCTATGGCTACACCTTC.

The chain couples TRBV6-2 or TRBV6-3 to TRBJ2-5, with D perhaps matching TRBD2 (5 bases). The V end was cut by 1 base, the J end by 5 bases, with 14 bases between. The CDR3 extends over 15 amino acids. CDR1 and CDR2 from the germline V gene are MNHEY and SVGEGT. The CDR3 sequence is CASSYWTGRRETQYF. Written as DNA, the CDR3 is TGTGCCAGCAGTTACTGGACGGGCCGGAGGGAGACCCAGTACTTC.

CDR3 loop: CASSLGLSSDRAQYF. The CDR3 DNA is TGTGCCAGCAGCTTGGGGCTCTCTAGCGATCGGGCCCAGTACTTC. The chain carries TRBV5-4 and TRBJ2-5, with D possibly being TRBD2 (6 bases). Germline V lookup: CDR1 SGHNT, CDR2 YYREEE (reference sequence). V lost 0 bases, J lost 9 bases, and 18 bases lay in between. This CDR3 is 15 amino acids long.

The V and J genes are TRBV18 and TRBJ1-1; no clear D. This CDR3 is built from 14 residues. Trimming cost V 3 bases and J 0 bases, with 8 bases left between them. From germline, CDR1 is KGHSH and CDR2 LQKENI. The CDR3 nucleotides are TGTGCCAGCTCACCCGCTAACCTGAACACTGAAGCTTTCTTT. Protein: CASSPANLNTEAFF.

The J gene is TRBJ1-6, the V gene TRBV6-1, with TRBD1 identical over 9 bases. The V and J ends lost 3 bases and 9 bases, in that order; junction bases with no gene match: 12. In germline, CDR1 is MNHNS, CDR2 SASEGT. The CDR3 sequence is 17 residues long. The CDR3 here is CASSDQQTGGGRSPLHF. The CDR3 nucleotides read TGTGCCAGCAGTGACCAACAGACAGGGGGAGGGCGTTCACCCCTCCACTTT.